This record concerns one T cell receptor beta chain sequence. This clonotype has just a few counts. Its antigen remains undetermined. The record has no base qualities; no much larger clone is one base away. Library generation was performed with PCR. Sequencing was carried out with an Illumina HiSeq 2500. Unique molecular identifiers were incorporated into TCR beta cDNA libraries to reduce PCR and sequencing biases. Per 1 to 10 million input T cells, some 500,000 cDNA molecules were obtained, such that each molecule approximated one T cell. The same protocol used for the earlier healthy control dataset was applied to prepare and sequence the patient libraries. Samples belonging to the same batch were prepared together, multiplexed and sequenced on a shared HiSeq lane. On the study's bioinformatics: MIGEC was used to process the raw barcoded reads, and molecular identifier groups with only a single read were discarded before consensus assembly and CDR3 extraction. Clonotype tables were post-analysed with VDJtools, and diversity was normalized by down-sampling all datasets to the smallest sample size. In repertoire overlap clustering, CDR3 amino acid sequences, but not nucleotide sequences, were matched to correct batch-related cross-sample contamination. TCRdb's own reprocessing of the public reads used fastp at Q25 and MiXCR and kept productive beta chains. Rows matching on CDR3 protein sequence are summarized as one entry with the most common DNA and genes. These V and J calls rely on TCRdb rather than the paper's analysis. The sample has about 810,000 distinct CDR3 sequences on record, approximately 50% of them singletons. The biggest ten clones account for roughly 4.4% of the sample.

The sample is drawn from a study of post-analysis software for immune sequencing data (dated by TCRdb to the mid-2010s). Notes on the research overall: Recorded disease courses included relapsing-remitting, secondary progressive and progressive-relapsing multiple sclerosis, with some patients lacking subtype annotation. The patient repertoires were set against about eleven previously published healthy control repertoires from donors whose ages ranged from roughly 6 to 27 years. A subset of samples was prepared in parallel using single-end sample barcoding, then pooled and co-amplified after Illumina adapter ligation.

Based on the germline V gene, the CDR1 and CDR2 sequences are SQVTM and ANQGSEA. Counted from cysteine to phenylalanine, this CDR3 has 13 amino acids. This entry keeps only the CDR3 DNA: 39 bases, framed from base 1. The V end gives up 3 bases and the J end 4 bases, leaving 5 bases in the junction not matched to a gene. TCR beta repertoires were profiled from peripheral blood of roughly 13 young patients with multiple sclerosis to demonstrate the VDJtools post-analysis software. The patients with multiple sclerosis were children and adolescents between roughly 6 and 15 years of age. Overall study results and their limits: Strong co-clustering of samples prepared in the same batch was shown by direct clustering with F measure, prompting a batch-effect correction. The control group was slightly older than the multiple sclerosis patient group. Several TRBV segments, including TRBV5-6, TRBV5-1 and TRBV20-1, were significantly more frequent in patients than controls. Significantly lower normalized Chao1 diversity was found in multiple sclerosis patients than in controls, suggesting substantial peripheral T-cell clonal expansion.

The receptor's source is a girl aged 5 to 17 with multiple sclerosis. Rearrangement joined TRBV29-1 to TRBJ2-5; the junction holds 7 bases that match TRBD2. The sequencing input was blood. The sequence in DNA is TGCAGCGTTGATCGGGGGGTCGGAGAGACCCAGTACTTC. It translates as CSVDRGVGETQYF.